The TCR beta chain under discussion was sequenced for a study of blood T cells in healthy people across ages. Together with a sample-barcoded 5' primer, a J-beta primer mix was included in a second PCR lasting about 7 to 12 cycles. Each CDR3 protein gets one entry after TCRdb re-called the 5' RACE reads with MiXCR. The sample holds 1.5 million to 2 million distinct CDR3 sequences, 30% to 40% seen once. Trimming removed 1 base at V and 1 base at J, with 10 bases between. Germline V lookup: CDR1 LGHDT, CDR2 YNNKEL (reference sequence). The CDR3 is 15 amino acids. This clonotype was seen only a few times.

This clonotype was obtained from a woman aged 25 to 39 in good health. The chain carries TRBV3-1 and TRBJ1-1; possibly TRBD1 for D (5 bases). The sequenced material came from blood. CDR3 sequence: CASSQGRAANTEAFF. CDR3 DNA sequence: TGTGCCAGCAGCCAAGGCAGGGCGGCGAACACTGAAGCTTTCTTT.